This T cell receptor (beta chain) was identified during a study of T cells after yellow fever vaccination. At the level of the study: Low-cell-number fractions were prepared with SMART-Seq v4 Ultra Low Input.

General observations from the study: CD4 and CD8 compartments shared a small share of clonotypes, likely from convergent recombination. Highly abundant clonotypes carried over from the bulk population could end up in FACS-sorted repertoires as contaminants.

Germline CDR1 and CDR2: MNHNS and SASEGT. The CDR3 runs 14 residues. V dropped 5 bases and J dropped 3 bases, with 11 bases sitting between them. From the 5' RACE reads, TCRdb called clonotypes with MiXCR, one entry per CDR3 protein. The sample lists roughly 310,000 distinct CDR3 sequences; 8.5% to 10% were seen once. In its sample, this clonotype was seen many times. Its specificity is unknown. This material consisted of PBMCs, taken on the day of the first yellow fever vaccination. This clonotype originated in a man aged 18-30 years who received the YFV17D yellow fever vaccine. The genes are TRBV6-1 and TRBJ1-5; tentatively, D is TRBD1 (6 bases). CDR3 protein: CASSHGQLNQPQHF. CDR3 bases: TGTGCCAGCAGTCATGGACAGCTCAATCAGCCCCAGCATTTT.